Described below is a single T cell receptor (beta chain) sequence and its context. Its specificity is not known. The genomic DNA of each subset was split evenly across several immunoSEQ plates. Unsorted PBMC DNA was sequenced on ten immunoSEQ deep assay plates. The authors' processing: ImmunoSEQ sequences covered only the junction and lacked quality scores; filtering therefore differed. The data were produced by immunoSEQ multiplex PCR, yet TCRdb's version contains in-frame clones alone and is incomplete. That table furnishes V, J and clone size, whereas the DNA furnished D and trimming. Among roughly 490,000 clones listed, around 79% were seen once. The data were taken from a study of shared clonotypes between healthy human individuals. Findings and limits, study-wide: Sampling used blood alone; tissue repertoires probably differ.

V lost 0 bases, J lost 2 bases, and 7 bases stayed unmatched. Germline loops: CDR1 MNHEY, CDR2 SVGAGI. The CDR3 extends over 16 amino acids. The clonotype comes from a woman in her thirties or forties in good health. Some clones in this sample may be carry-over from other donors' samples. The chain combines TRBV6-5 with TRBJ2-7; 7 bases are a match to TRBD2. The material sequenced was PBMCs. The CDR3 DNA reads TGTGCCAGCAGTTACTCGAGTGCTAGCGGCCCCTACGAGCAGTACTTC. Translated, it gives CASSYSSASGPYEQYF.